The rows below give T cell receptor beta chains drawn from one sample of a study of T cell responses to AZD1222 COVID-19 vaccine. Clones were read by immunoSEQ multiplex PCR, and TCRdb kept only the in-frame ones, dropping some. The table records roughly 150,000 clones, approximately 90% of them present only once. Sequenced here: peripheral blood, sampled 28 days after the second AZD1222 dose. Every receptor here comes from an adult who received the AZD1222 COVID-19 vaccine. Both conserved end residues are part of each CDR3. Each record gives: CDR3 length, D gene, clone size, V gene, J gene, CDR3 protein, CDR3 DNA. D genes are given only for firm matches. For some rows the clone size is stated as once, few or many, or as a class when expanded; others skip it.

length: 16
D: NA
size: NA
V: TRBV10-3
J: TRBJ2-7
CDR3: CAIGPLGLRGRGEQYF
DNA: TGTGCCATCGGTCCTCTGGGACTCCGAGGGAGGGGGGAGCAGTACTTC

length: 13
D: NA
size: once
V: TRBV19
J: TRBJ2-4
CDR3: CASSKPGTDIQYF
DNA: TGTGCCAGTAGTAAACCCGGGACGGACATTCAGTACTTC

length: 15
D: TRBD2
size: NA
V: TRBV5-1
J: TRBJ2-1
CDR3: CASSPDGGSYNEQFF
DNA: TGCGCCAGCAGCCCGGACGGGGGGTCCTACAATGAGCAGTTCTTC

length: 13
D: TRBD1
size: NA
V: TRBV9
J: TRBJ1-1
CDR3: CASTQGVNTEAFF
DNA: TGTGCCAGCACGCAGGGGGTGAACACTGAAGCTTTCTTT

length: 15
D: TRBD1
size: NA
V: TRBV7-9
J: TRBJ1-4
CDR3: CASSARDRGIEKLFF
DNA: TGTGCCAGCAGCGCCCGGGACAGGGGGATAGAAAAACTGTTTTTT

length: 12
D: NA
size: NA
V: TRBV19
J: TRBJ1-2
CDR3: CASRLGNGGYTF
DNA: TGTGCCAGTAGATTGGGGAACGGTGGCTACACCTTC

length: 13
D: NA
size: NA
V: TRBV18
J: TRBJ2-7
CDR3: CASSVGQDYEQYF
DNA: TGTGCCAGCTCGGTGGGACAAGACTACGAGCAGTACTTC

length: 13
D: NA
size: NA
V: TRBV11-2
J: TRBJ2-7
CDR3: CASSLTNRPEQYF
DNA: TGTGCCAGCAGCTTAACCAACAGGCCAGAGCAGTACTTC

length: 13
D: TRBD1
size: NA
V: TRBV7-9
J: TRBJ1-3
CDR3: CASSYYRGDTIYF
DNA: TGTGCCAGCAGCTATTACAGGGGGGACACCATATATTTT

length: 13
D: NA
size: NA
V: TRBV5-6
J: TRBJ2-7
CDR3: CASRFQSSYEQYF
DNA: TGTGCCAGCAGATTCCAGTCTTCCTACGAGCAGTACTTC

length: 13
D: NA
size: NA
V: TRBV6-5
J: TRBJ1-2
CDR3: CASSLGGGGGYTF
DNA: TGTGCCAGCAGTCTAGGGGGGGGTGGTGGCTACACCTTC

length: 15
D: NA
size: NA
V: TRBV6-5
J: TRBJ1-5
CDR3: CASSRKWGENKPQHF
DNA: TGTGCCAGCAGTCGCAAATGGGGGGAAAACAAGCCCCAGCATTTT

length: 14
D: NA
size: NA
V: TRBV5-4
J: TRBJ1-1
CDR3: CASSLMQGRTEAFF
DNA: TGTGCCAGCAGCTTAATGCAGGGTCGGACTGAAGCTTTCTTT

length: 14
D: TRBD1
size: NA
V: TRBV7-2
J: TRBJ1-5
CDR3: CASSSGTGHQPQHF
DNA: TGTGCCAGCAGCTCTGGGACAGGCCATCAGCCCCAGCATTTT

length: 16
D: TRBD2
size: NA
V: TRBV7-3
J: TRBJ2-1
CDR3: CASSRAGTSGVGEQFF
DNA: TGTGCCAGCAGCCGGGCCGGGACTAGCGGGGTCGGTGAGCAGTTCTTC

length: 14
D: TRBD1
size: NA
V: TRBV19
J: TRBJ1-2
CDR3: CASRPGQGNYGYTF
DNA: TGTGCCAGTAGACCGGGACAGGGGAACTATGGCTACACCTTC

length: 19
D: NA
size: once
V: TRBV21-1
J: TRBJ1-2
CDR3: CASSPERHGGESLNYGYTF
DNA: TGTGCCAGCAGCCCCGAGAGGCACGGGGGGGAATCCCTTAACTATGGCTACACCTTC

length: 13
D: NA
size: few
V: TRBV10-2
J: TRBJ1-2
CDR3: CASSERGNYGYTF
DNA: TGCGCCAGCAGTGAAAGGGGAAACTATGGCTACACCTTC

length: 12
D: NA
size: NA
V: TRBV9
J: TRBJ2-7
CDR3: CASSTDSYEQYF
DNA: TGTGCCAGCAGCACGGACAGTTACGAGCAGTACTTC

length: 15
D: NA
size: NA
V: TRBV28
J: TRBJ1-1
CDR3: CASTFGQGRYTEAFF
DNA: TGTGCCAGCACGTTCGGGCAGGGAAGGTACACTGAAGCTTTCTTT

length: 13
D: NA
size: once
V: TRBV18
J: TRBJ2-7
CDR3: CASSLQDSYEQYF
DNA: TGTGCCAGCTCACTACAGGACTCCTACGAGCAGTACTTC

length: 14
D: NA
size: NA
V: TRBV5-1
J: TRBJ2-1
CDR3: CASSGSGSAPEQFF
DNA: TGCGCCAGCAGCGGATCAGGGTCTGCACCTGAGCAGTTCTTC